The entry that follows covers one T cell receptor beta chain sequence. This clone has more than one count but fewer than ten. Its target antigen remains unknown. The sample holds no much larger clone one base away, and base qualities are not on file. The CDR3 regions of human TCRbeta chains were analyzed by immunosequencing. On the study's bioinformatics: Repertoire TCRs were checked for matches against a reference library of SARS-CoV-2-specific TCRs that had been generated using the MIRA antigen-specificity platform. Breadth was defined as the fraction of unique TCRs that were SARS-CoV-2-associated. Depth was defined as the fraction of total T cells that were SARS-CoV-2-associated. Using the MIRA data, every spike-specific TCR was mapped to the spike region that the TCR reacted to and assigned to either a CD4 or a CD8 class. Log10-transformed breadth and depth values were compared by one-way ANOVA with Sidak's multiple comparisons tests. TCRdb retrieved this table from immuneACCESS and kept in-frame rearrangements only. Not all clones are present; in checked studies, unresolved V genes account for under half, and no reason is known for the remainder. The D gene and trimming were derived from the DNA, and the V and J assignments and clone size from that table. The sample contains 90,000 to 150,000 clones, roughly 86% of them found a single time. The ten largest clones capture roughly 18% of the sample.

Reading the label with the study, this specimen's time point is: about 28 days (+/-7) after the second vaccine dose. AZD1222 recipients with second doses at about 4 weeks or about 12 weeks were pooled, because spike-specific TCR depth and breadth did not differ between schedules. Vaccinee samples were obtained from the UK trials COV001 and COV002, which included a single-blind randomized controlled phase 2/3 trial of AZD1222 (ChAdOx1 nCoV-19) in healthy adults. For TCRbeta chain sequencing, PBMC samples were collected from trial participants at day 0 and at day 28 after the second dose. This entry comes from a study of T cell responses to AZD1222 COVID-19 vaccine (dated by TCRdb to the early 2020s). Regarding the complete study: A total of 230 or so trial participants underwent TCR sequencing, of whom some 210 received two doses of AZD1222 and around 26 received two doses of the MenACWY control vaccine. Trial participants were enrolled into age subgroups of 18-55, 56-69 and 70-plus years, which contained around 150, 28 and 57 TCR-sequenced participants, respectively. What the authors observed across the whole study: The 56-69-year group was small, and its depth increase did not reach significance, likely because of low power. A significant rise in spike-specific TCR breadth and depth was observed after two AZD1222 doses relative to day 0 and relative to MenACWY recipients. Participants were mostly white British and included more females than males, and it was suggested by the authors that clonal diversity may have been underestimated. Conclusions about previously exposed vaccinees are limited, since just a handful of AZD1222 recipients were seropositive for SARS-CoV-2 at baseline. The vaccine-associated CD4 TCRs covered the entire spike protein, and the dominant responses fell in regions 160-218 and 743-854. Reportedly, almost half of the unique spike-specific TCRs recognized epitopes lying outside the regions that are mutated in the B.1.351 and B.1.1.7 variants. No day 14 peak-response samples were available, so repertoires were characterized only after the peak T cell response.

Trimming leaves V shorter by 2 bases and J shorter by 4 bases, with the junction holding 3 bases beyond the gene matches. The CDR3 starts with the cysteine, ends with the phenylalanine, and has 15 residues. Only the CDR3 DNA stays, 45 bases, in frame from base 1. CDR1 and CDR2 (MNHEY, SVGAGI) derive from the germline V gene. The sequences come from peripheral blood, collected 28 days after the second AZD1222 dose. The chain is encoded by TRBV6-5 joined to TRBJ2-3; the central 10 bases match TRBD2. The clonotype comes from an adult who received the AZD1222 COVID-19 vaccine. The CDR3 region has the sequence CASSYQREGADTQYF. The DNA reads TGTGCCAGCAGTTACCAGCGGGAGGGTGCAGATACGCAGTATTTT.